The 16 T cell receptor beta chains below all came from one sample that was sequenced in a study of blood T cell repertoires in COVID-19. Assay used: immunoSEQ multiplex PCR; TCRdb lists only in-frame clones, some missing. The sample lists 110,000 to 150,000 clones, roughly 89% occurring once. Sequencing input: PBMCs or T cells enriched from blood (not recorded which). The receptor set was obtained from a man aged 50 or older who had recovered from COVID-19.

The V call is TRBV2, the J call TRBJ2-1; maybe TRBD1 (6 bases). The germline gives CDR1 SNHLY, CDR2 FYNNEI. The CDR3 has 16 amino acids. V was shortened by 9 bases and J by 8 bases, with 26 bases between the two germline ends. The DNA of the CDR3 is TGTGCCAGAACCCCTCGCCGAGGGGGTCGGATGGATGAGCAGTTCTTC. Its translation is CARTPRRGGRMDEQFF.

The chain is built from TRBV7-9 and TRBJ2-1; D perhaps matches TRBD1 (6 bases). V was shortened by 2 bases and J by 8 bases, with 19 bases between the two germline ends. Germline V lookup: CDR1 SEHNR, CDR2 FQNEAQ (reference sequence). There are 16 residues in the CDR3. CDR3 sequence: CASSLKLGRGVYEQFF. The CDR3 DNA reads TGTGCCAGCAGCTTAAAATTGGGCAGGGGAGTCTATGAGCAGTTCTTC.

This clone was seen only a few times. CDR3 DNA: TGTGCCAGCAGCCCCCAAGGAGGTTCCAAAGGTCGGCAGTATTTT. Amino acid sequence: CASSPQGGSKGRQYF. This rearrangement joins TRBV11-2 to TRBJ2-3; possibly TRBD2 for D (5 bases). V was trimmed by 5 bases and J by 11 bases, leaving 23 bases between them. This CDR3 spans 15 amino acids. Germline V gene data show CDR1 as SGHAT and CDR2 as FQNNGV.

In its sample, this clone was seen once. The genes are TRBV7-8 and TRBJ1-3; the D gene is possibly TRBD1 (5 bases). The CDR3 consists of 13 residues. In germline, CDR1 is SGHVS, CDR2 FQNEAQ. V shed 5 bases and J shed 9 bases, with 14 bases lying between them. For the CDR3, the DNA is TGTGCCAGCAGCCCGACGGTCGGGGGCACCATATATTTT. The encoded protein is CASSPTVGGTIYF.

The chain uses TRBV28 and TRBJ1-2; possibly TRBD1 for D (5 bases). Germline CDR1 MDHEN, CDR2 SYDVKM. CDR3 length equals 13 residues. V gave up 3 bases and J gave up 2 bases, with 7 bases separating them. This chain's CDR3 is CASSLKGNYGYTF. The CDR3 nucleotides are TGTGCCAGCAGTTTGAAGGGGAACTATGGCTACACCTTC.

The chain couples TRBV27 to TRBJ2-1; 10 bases map to TRBD2. J was trimmed by 2 bases and V by 5 bases; bases with no gene match: 15. The length of the CDR3 is 19 residues. CDR1 and CDR2 from the germline V gene are MNHEY and SMNVEV (reference sequence). The CDR3 nucleotides are TGTGCCAGCAGTACTCCCCGGCTAGCGGGGGCCCTCACCTACAATGAGCAGTTCTTC. This translates into CASSTPRLAGALTYNEQFF.

V is TRBV9 and J is TRBJ2-1; TRBD2 aligns across 13 bases. Germline values: CDR1 SGDLS, CDR2 YYNGEE. V was clipped by 3 bases and J by 4 bases; unmatched bases: 1. This CDR3 has 15 residues. CDR3 nucleotide sequence: TGTGCCAGCAGCGGGGGACTAGCGGGATACAATGAGCAGTTCTTC. Translating it yields CASSGGLAGYNEQFF.

The chain has TRBV5-6 and TRBJ2-3, with 7 bases fitting TRBD1. J lost 0 bases, V lost 1 base, and 11 bases had no gene match. Germline CDR1 reads SGHDT; CDR2 reads YYEEEE. The CDR3 is made up of 18 amino acids. The CDR3 nucleotides read TGTGCCAGCAGCTTGCTGTCCGGGACAGCTTTTAGCACAGATACGCAGTATTTT. This sequence encodes CASSLLSGTAFSTDTQYF. Filled out from reference TRBV5-6 and TRBJ2-3, the complete variable domain reads DAGVTQSPTHLIKTRGQQVTLRCSPKSGHDTVSWYQQALGQGPQFIFQYYEEEERQRGNFPDRFSGHQFPNYSSELNVNALLLGDSALYLCASSLLSGTAFSTDTQYFGPGTRLTVL.

This clone was seen once. The genes are TRBV28 and TRBJ2-7; 7 bases fit TRBD1. This CDR3 has 13 amino acids. The V gene end was trimmed by 10 bases and the J gene end by 0 bases; junction bases not matched to a gene: 6. Germline loops: CDR1 MDHEN, CDR2 SYDVKM. The CDR3 sequence is CATGTVSSYEQYV. Written as DNA, the CDR3 is TGTGCCACCGGGACAGTGAGCTCCTACGAGCAGTACGTC.

The chain links TRBV4-2 to TRBJ1-5; unclear D gene. Trimming left V 0 bases short and J 2 bases short, with 14 bases between. In germline, CDR1 is LGHNA, CDR2 YNFKEQ. CDR3 length: 17 amino acids. CDR3 sequence: CASSQDIGDLGNQPQHF. DNA of the CDR3: TGTGCCAGCAGCCAAGATATAGGAGACCTGGGCAATCAGCCCCAGCATTTT.

The chain recombines TRBV4-1 with TRBJ2-2; D might be TRBD1 (6 bases). This CDR3 has 15 amino acids. Germline CDR1 is MGHRA and CDR2 is YSYEKL. The germline V and J ends were trimmed by 4 bases and 1 base, with 10 bases remaining between them. In nucleotides, the CDR3 is TGCGCCAGCAGCCCTCAAGGGGGGAACACCGGGGAGCTGTTTTTT. Protein product: CASSPQGGNTGELFF.

The rearrangement uses TRBV5-1 and TRBJ2-3; 9 bases fit TRBD1. Per germline, CDR1 SGHRS and CDR2 YFSETQ. The length of the CDR3 is 14 residues. V lost 4 bases, J lost 4 bases, and 4 bases stayed unmatched. The CDR3 DNA reads TGCGCCAGCAGCCCGGGACAGGGATCAGATACGCAGTATTTT. It encodes CASSPGQGSDTQYF. Looking up the rest from reference TRBV5-1 and TRBJ2-3 gives the full variable domain: KAGVTQTPRYLIKTRGQQVTLSCSPISGHRSVSWYQQTPGQGLQFLFEYFSETQRNKGNFPGRFSGRQFSNSRSEMNVSTLELGDSALYLCASSPGQGSDTQYFGPGTRLTVL.

The chain couples TRBV20-1 to TRBJ1-2; D gene ambiguous. The length of the CDR3 is 11 residues. V was trimmed by 3 bases and J by 4 bases, leaving 6 bases between them. The germline V gene encodes CDR1 DFQATT and CDR2 SNEGSKA (reference sequence). This CDR3 is CSASKSYGYTF. The CDR3 DNA reads as TGCAGTGCTAGTAAGAGCTATGGCTACACCTTC.

The chain is built from TRBV29-1 and TRBJ1-1; no firm D call. Germline V CDR1 and CDR2: SQVTM, ANQGSEA. The CDR3 runs to 11 residues. V gave up 3 bases and J gave up 4 bases, with 6 bases separating them. The CDR3 coding sequence is TGCAGCGTTGATCGGGGCACTGAAGCTTTCTTT. It codes for CSVDRGTEAFF.

The chain uses TRBV5-4 and TRBJ1-2; D might be TRBD1 (5 bases). Germline CDR1 and CDR2: SGHNT and YYREEE (reference sequence). Deletions cut 4 bases from V and 8 bases from J, with 12 bases between. The CDR3 spans 12 residues. CDR3 sequence (DNA): TGTGCCAGCAGCGGGGGGGTATGGGGCTACACCTTC. Protein: CASSGGVWGYTF. The complete variable domain, with remaining parts taken from reference TRBV5-4 and TRBJ1-2, reads ETGVTQSPTHLIKTRGQQVTLRCSSQSGHNTVSWYQQALGQGPQFIFQYYREEENGRGNFPPRFSGLQFPNYSSELNVNALELDDSALYLCASSGGVWGYTFGSGTRLTVV.

The J gene is TRBJ1-1, the V gene TRBV12-3 or TRBV12-4, with D possibly TRBD1 on 6 matching bases. V was shortened by 7 bases and J by 10 bases, with 19 bases between the two germline ends. The CDR3 length is 13 residues. CDR3 sequence: CASTRGGPGRAFF. For the CDR3, the DNA is TGTGCCAGCACCCGGGGGGGCCCCGGTCGAGCTTTCTTT.